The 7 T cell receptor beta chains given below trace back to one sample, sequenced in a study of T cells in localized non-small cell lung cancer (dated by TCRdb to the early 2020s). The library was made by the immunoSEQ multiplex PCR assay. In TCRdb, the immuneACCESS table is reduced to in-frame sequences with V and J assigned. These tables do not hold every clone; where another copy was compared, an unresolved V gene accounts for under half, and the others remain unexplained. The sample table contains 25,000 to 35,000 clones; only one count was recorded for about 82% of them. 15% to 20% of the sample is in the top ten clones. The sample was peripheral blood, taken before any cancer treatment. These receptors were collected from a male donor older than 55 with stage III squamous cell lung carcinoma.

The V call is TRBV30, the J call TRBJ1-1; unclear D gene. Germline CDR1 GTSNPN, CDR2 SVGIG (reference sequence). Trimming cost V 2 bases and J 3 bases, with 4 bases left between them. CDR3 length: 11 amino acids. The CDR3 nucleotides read TGTGCCTGGAGTTGGGACACTGAAGCTTTCTTT. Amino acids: CAWSWDTEAFF. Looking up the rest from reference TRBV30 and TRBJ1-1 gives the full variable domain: SQTIHQWPATLVQPVGSPLSLECTVEGTSNPNLYWYRQAAGRGLQLLFYSVGIGQISSEVPQNLSASRPQDRQFILSSKKLLLSDSGFYLCAWSWDTEAFFGQGTRLTVV.

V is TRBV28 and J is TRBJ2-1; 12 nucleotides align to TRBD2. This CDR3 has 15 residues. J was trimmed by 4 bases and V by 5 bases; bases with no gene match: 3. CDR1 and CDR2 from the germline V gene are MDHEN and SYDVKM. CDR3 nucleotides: TGTGCCAGCAGTGTTGGACTAGCGGGATACAATGAGCAGTTCTTC. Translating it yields CASSVGLAGYNEQFF.

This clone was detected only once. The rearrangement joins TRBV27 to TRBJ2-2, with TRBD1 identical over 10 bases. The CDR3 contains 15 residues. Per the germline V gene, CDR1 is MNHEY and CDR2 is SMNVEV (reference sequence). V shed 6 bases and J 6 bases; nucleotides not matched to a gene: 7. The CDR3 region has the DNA TGTGCCAGCAGGACCGACAGGGGGCGATCCGGGGAGCTGTTTTTT. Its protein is CASRTDRGRSGELFF.

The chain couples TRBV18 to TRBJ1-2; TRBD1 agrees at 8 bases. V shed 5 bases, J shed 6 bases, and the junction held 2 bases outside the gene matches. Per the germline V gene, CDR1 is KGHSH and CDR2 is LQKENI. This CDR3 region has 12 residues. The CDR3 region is CASSEQGDGYTF. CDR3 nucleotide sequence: TGTGCCAGCTCAGAACAGGGGGATGGCTACACCTTC.

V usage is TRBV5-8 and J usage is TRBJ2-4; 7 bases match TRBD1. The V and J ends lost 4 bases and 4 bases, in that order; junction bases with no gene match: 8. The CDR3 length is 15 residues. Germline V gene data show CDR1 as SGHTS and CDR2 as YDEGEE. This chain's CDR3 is CASSLGQPRKNIQYF. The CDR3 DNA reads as TGTGCCAGCAGCCTGGGACAGCCTCGAAAAAACATTCAGTACTTC.

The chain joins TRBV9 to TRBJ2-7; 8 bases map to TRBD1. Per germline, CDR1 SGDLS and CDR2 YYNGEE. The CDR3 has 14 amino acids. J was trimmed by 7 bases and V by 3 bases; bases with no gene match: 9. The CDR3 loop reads CASSDGQGAHEQYF. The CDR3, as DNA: TGTGCCAGCAGCGACGGCCAGGGGGCGCATGAGCAGTACTTC.

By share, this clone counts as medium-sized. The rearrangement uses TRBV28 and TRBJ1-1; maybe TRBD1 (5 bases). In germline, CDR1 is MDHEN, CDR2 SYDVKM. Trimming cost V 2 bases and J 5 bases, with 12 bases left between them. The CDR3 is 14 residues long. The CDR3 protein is CASSLTTGGTEAFF. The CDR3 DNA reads TGTGCCAGCAGTTTAACCACCGGGGGTACTGAAGCTTTCTTT.